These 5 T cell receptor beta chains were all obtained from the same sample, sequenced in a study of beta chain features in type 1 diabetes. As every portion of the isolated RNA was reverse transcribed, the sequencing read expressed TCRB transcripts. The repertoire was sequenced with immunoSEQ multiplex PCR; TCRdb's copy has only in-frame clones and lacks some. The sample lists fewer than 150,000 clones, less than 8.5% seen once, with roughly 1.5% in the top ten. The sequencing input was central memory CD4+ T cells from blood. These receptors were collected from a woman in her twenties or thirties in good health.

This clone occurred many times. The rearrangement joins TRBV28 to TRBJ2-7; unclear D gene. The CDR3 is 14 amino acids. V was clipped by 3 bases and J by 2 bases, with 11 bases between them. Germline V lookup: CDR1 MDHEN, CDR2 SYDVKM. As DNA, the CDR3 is TGTGCCAGCAGTTTGGCTCCTCTCCCCTACGAGCAGTACTTC. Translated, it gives CASSLAPLPYEQYF.

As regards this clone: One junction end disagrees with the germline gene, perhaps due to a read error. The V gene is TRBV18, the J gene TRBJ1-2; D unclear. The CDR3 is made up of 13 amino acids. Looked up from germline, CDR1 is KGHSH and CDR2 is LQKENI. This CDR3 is CASSPTDDYGYTF. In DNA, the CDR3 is TGTGCCAGCTCACCCACGGACGACTATGGCTACACTTTC.

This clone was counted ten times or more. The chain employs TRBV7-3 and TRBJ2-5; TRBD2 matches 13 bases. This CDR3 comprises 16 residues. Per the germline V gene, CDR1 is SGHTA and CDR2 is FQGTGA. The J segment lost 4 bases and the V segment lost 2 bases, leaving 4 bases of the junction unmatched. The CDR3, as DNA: TGTGCCAGCAGCTTAGCGGGACTAGCGGGAAGAGAGACCCAGTACTTC. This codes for CASSLAGLAGRETQYF.

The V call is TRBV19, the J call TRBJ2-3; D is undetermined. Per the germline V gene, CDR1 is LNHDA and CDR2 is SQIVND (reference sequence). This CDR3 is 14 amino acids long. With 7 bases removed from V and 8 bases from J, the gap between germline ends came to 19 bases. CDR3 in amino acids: CASTTSRSEGTQYF. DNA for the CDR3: TGTGCCAGTACCACATCCCGAAGCGAAGGTACGCAGTATTTT. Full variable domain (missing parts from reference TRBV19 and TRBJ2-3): DGGITQSPKYLFRKEGQNVTLSCEQNLNHDAMYWYRQDPGQGLRLIYYSQIVNDFQKGDIAEGYSVSREKKESFPLTVTSAQKNPTAFYLCASTTSRSEGTQYFGPGTRLTVL.

Here the CDR3 DNA reads TGTGCCAGCAGCCCGACAGGGACGAGGTCAGAGACCCAGTACTTC. Translating it yields CASSPTGTRSETQYF. The chain has TRBV11-2 and TRBJ2-5; 7 bases map to TRBD1. The germline gives CDR1 SGHAT, CDR2 FQNNGV. The CDR3 runs 15 residues. V shed 5 bases, J shed 4 bases, and the junction held 10 bases outside the gene matches.